Listed here is a single TCR beta chain. The target antigen is unknown. The data originate from a study of response to subunit inactivated influenza vaccine. Whole-study findings and limits: Each seasonal influenza vaccination recruits few new T cells, the authors suggested.

J gave up 7 bases and V 11 bases, and 17 bases lay outside the gene matches. The CDR3 is 15 residues long. The germline V gene has CDR1 ENHRY and CDR2 SYGVKD. TCRdb processed the RT-PCR reads anew with MiXCR; each CDR3 protein has one entry. The sample includes 650,000 to 800,000 distinct CDR3 sequences, about 18% of them seen just once. The clonotype was recovered from a man in his fifties or sixties who received an inactivated influenza vaccine. Sequenced here: PBMCs from blood, sampled 5 to 6 days after vaccination. The chain couples TRBV10-3 to TRBJ2-1, with 7 positions matching TRBD2. In DNA form, the CDR3 reads TGTGCCGTAGGCAGCGGAAGCGGGGTCTGGAATGAGCAGTTCTTC. This gives the protein CAVGSGSGVWNEQFF.